This TCR beta chain derives from a study of T cells expressing NK-cell markers. Study overall: All TCR beta repertoires analysed originated from sorted CD3+CD56+NKG2C+, CD3+CD56+NKG2C- and CD3+CD56-NKG2C+ T cells. Just one sequenced donor of eight was HCMV-seronegative, while seven were seropositive.

It was by 5'RACE template switching with UMIs that TCR beta cDNA was made. TCRdb reprocessed the 5' RACE reads and keeps a single row for each CDR3 protein, giving no DNA. The sample table sets out about 110,000 distinct CDR3 sequences. A note on this clonotype: Antigen: not known.

Study-wide results and caveats: Nothing established the HCMV specificity of expanded NKG2C+ T cell clones.

This CDR3 comprises 12 residues. Germline CDR1 is GTSNPN and CDR2 is SVGIG (reference sequence). Sequenced input: blood T cells: a sorted CD56 or NKG2C T cell subset, CD4+ or CD8+ T cells, or bulk PBMC T cells (not recorded which). The receptor was derived from a woman between 18 and 70 years old in good health. This chain connects TRBV30 to TRBJ2-1. The CDR3 loop reads CAWTSSYNEQFF. Full variable domain (remainder filled in from reference TRBV30 and TRBJ2-1): SQTIHQWPATLVQPVGSPLSLECTVEGTSNPNLYWYRQAAGRGLQLLFYSVGIGQISSEVPQNLSASRPQDRQFILSSKKLLLSDSGFYLCAWTSSYNEQFFGPGTRLTVL.